The entry below describes one TCR beta chain. The source of the sample is a study of technical replicates of blood from several donors. Germline CDR1 SGHDT, CDR2 YYEEEE. V lost 3 bases, J lost 0 bases, and 9 bases stayed unmatched. This CDR3 is 19 amino acids long. Generated by immunoSEQ multiplex PCR, the TCRdb table keeps only in-frame clones and is missing some. The table lists roughly 80,000 clones, 93% of them singletons, with 0.2% to 0.25% in the top ten. Material: T cells isolated from PBMCs. The chain joins TRBV5-6 to TRBJ2-1; TRBD2 matches at 13 bases. The source is a human donor in good health. CDR3 sequence (DNA): TGTGCCAGCAGCTCTACGGGACTAGCGGGATGGAGCTCCTACAATGAGCAGTTCTTC. It encodes CASSSTGLAGWSSYNEQFF.